The 2 T cell receptor beta chains below come from one sample, sequenced in a study of T cells in Graves' hyperthyroidism and ophthalmopathy. Amplification targeted TCR beta CDR3 regions from RNA transcripts. An initial round of RT-PCR targeting the TCR CDR3 relied on the HTBI primer set. MiXCR was run by TCRdb on the multiplex PCR reads, yielding one entry per CDR3 protein. The sample carries around 60,000 distinct CDR3 sequences, roughly 50% recorded once. Specimen: blood. These receptors all stem from a woman aged 25 to 39 with Graves' ophthalmopathy.

Points on this clonotype: This may be a read error, as it is one base from a much larger clone. This chain connects TRBV12-3 or TRBV12-4 to TRBJ2-5; D gene unclear. CDR3 size: 14 residues. This chain's CDR3 is CASSEDTVQGTQYF. The CDR3 DNA reads as TGTGCCAGCAGTGAAGATACGGTCCAAGGGACCCAGTACTTC.

A word on this clonotype: A read error may account for a junction end that differs from germline. The rearrangement uses TRBV7-2 and TRBJ2-5; D is unclear. The CDR3 is 13 residues long. CDR1 and CDR2 (germline): SGHTA, FQGNSA. The CDR3 nucleotides are TGCGCCAGCAGCCTCTACTTCCAAGAGACCCAGTACTTC. It is translated as CASSLYFQETQYF.